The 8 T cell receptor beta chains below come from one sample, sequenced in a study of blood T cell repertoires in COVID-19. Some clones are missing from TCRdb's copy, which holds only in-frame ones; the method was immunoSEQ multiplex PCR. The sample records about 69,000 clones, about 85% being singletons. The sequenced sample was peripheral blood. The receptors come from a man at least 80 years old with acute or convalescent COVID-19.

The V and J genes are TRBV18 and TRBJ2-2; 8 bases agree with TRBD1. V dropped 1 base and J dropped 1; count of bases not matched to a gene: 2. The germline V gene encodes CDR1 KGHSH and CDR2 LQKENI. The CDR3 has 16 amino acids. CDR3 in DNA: TGTGCCAGCTCACCACTCGGGACAGGGAACACCGGGGAGCTGTTTTTT. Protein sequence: CASSPLGTGNTGELFF.

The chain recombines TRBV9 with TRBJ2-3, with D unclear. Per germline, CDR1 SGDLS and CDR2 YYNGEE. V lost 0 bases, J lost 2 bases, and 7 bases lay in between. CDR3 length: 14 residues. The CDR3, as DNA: TGTGCCAGCAGCGTAGCACAGTCCACAGATACGCAGTATTTT. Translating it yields CASSVAQSTDTQYF.

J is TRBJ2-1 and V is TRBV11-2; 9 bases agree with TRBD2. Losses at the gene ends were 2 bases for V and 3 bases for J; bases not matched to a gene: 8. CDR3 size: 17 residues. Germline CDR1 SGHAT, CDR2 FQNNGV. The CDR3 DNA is TGTGCCAGCAGCTTACGTATTAGCGGGGGCCGCTACAATGAGCAGTTCTTC. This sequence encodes CASSLRISGGRYNEQFF.

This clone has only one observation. This chain's CDR3 is CASSLGTGIDSPLHF. CDR3 nucleotide sequence: TGCGCCAGCAGCTTGGGGACAGGGATCGATTCACCCCTCCACTTT. The V and J genes are TRBV5-1 and TRBJ1-6; TRBD1 matches at 8 bases. Germline V gene data show CDR1 as SGHRS and CDR2 as YFSETQ. After removal of 0 bases from V and 8 bases from J, the junction contained 4 bases not matched to a gene. The CDR3 runs to 15 residues. The whole variable domain, filled in from reference TRBV5-1 and TRBJ1-6, reads KAGVTQTPRYLIKTRGQQVTLSCSPISGHRSVSWYQQTPGQGLQFLFEYFSETQRNKGNFPGRFSGRQFSNSRSEMNVSTLELGDSALYLCASSLGTGIDSPLHFGNGTRLTVT.

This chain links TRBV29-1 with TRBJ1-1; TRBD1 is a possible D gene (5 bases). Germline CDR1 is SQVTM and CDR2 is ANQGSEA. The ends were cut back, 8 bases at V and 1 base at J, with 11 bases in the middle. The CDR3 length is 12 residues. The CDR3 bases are TGCAGCTCGGTTACAGGGAACACTGAAGCTTTCTTT. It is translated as CSSVTGNTEAFF.

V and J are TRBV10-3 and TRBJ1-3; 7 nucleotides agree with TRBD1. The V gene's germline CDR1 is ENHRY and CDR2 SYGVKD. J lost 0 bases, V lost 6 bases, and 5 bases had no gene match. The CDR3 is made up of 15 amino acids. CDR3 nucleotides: TGTGCCATCAGAACAGGGGCCCACTCTGGAAACACCATATATTTT. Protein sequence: CAIRTGAHSGNTIYF.

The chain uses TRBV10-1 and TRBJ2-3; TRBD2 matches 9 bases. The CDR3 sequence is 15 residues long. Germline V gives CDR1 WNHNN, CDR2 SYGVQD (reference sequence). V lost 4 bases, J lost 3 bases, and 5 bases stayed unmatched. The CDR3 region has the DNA TGCGCCAGCAGTGGAAGGGCGGGAGGGACAGATACGCAGTATTTT. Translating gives CASSGRAGGTDTQYF.

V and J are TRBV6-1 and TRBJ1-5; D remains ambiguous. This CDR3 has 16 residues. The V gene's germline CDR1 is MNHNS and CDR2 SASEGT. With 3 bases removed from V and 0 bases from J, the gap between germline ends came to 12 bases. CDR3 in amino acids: CASSEALSSSNQPQHF. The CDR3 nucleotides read TGTGCCAGCAGTGAGGCCTTAAGTTCTAGCAATCAGCCCCAGCATTTT.